Following are 25 T cell receptor beta chains from one sample sequenced in a study of T-cell reconstitution after alpha-beta-depleted transplantation in children. Study-wide findings and caveats: Diversity and T-cell counts at one year after transplant derived mostly from new T cells.

The antigens for these receptors are not known. Unique molecular identifiers tagged the TCRbeta library. TCRdb used MiXCR to reprocess the PCR reads, holding one entry per CDR3 protein. The sample has hundreds of thousands of distinct CDR3 sequences; almost 8% are singletons. Sequencing used peripheral blood, obtained 360 days after TCRalphabeta/CD19-depleted stem cell transplant. The receptors here all came from a female patient aged 2 to 10 who had a stem cell transplant for Fanconi anemia, so the T cells may come from the graft donor.

This chain uses TRBV20-1 with TRBJ1-5; 11 nucleotides align to TRBD1. CDR3 size: 17 residues. Germline CDR1 DFQATT, CDR2 SNEGSKA (reference sequence). V was clipped by 3 bases and J by 2 bases; unmatched bases: 9. The CDR3 region is CSASRTGGMSGNQPQHF. The CDR3 region has the DNA TGCAGTGCTAGTCGGACAGGGGGCATGTCGGGCAATCAGCCCCAGCATTTT.

This clonotype was detected ten times or more. The chain carries TRBV27 and TRBJ2-2; D uncertain. V was trimmed by 5 bases and J by 4 bases, leaving 8 bases between them. The CDR3 sequence is 13 residues long. Per the germline V gene, CDR1 is MNHEY and CDR2 is SMNVEV (reference sequence). CDR3 amino acids: CASSPATTGELFF. The CDR3 nucleotides are TGTGCCAGCAGTCCGGCTACCACCGGGGAGCTGTTTTTT.

The chain combines TRBV11-3 with TRBJ2-1; 8 bases are shared with TRBD2. The V gene end was trimmed by 4 bases and the J gene end by 5 bases; junction bases not matched to a gene: 10. The CDR3 spans 16 residues. Germline V gene lookup returns CDR1 SGHNT and CDR2 YENEEA. This chain's CDR3 is CASSSRTSGRNNEQFF. As DNA, the CDR3 is TGTGCCAGCAGCTCCCGTACTAGCGGTCGGAACAATGAGCAGTTCTTC.

This chain uses TRBV19 with TRBJ2-4, with D perhaps TRBD2 (6 bases). The germline V and J ends were trimmed by 6 bases and 6 bases, with 18 bases remaining between them. Germline V gene lookup returns CDR1 LNHDA and CDR2 SQIVND (reference sequence). The CDR3 is 15 amino acids. Here the CDR3 reads CASRRQGLGRNIQYF. DNA of the CDR3: TGTGCCAGTAGGAGGCAGGGCCTCGGGAGAAACATTCAGTACTTC.

This clonotype was seen a few times. This chain connects TRBV4-1 to TRBJ2-7; the D is unclear. The V end was cut by 10 bases, the J end by 3 bases, with 16 bases between. Per the germline V gene, CDR1 is MGHRA and CDR2 is YSYEKL. This CDR3 region has 13 residues. The CDR3 coding sequence is TGCGCCACCGCCCCGAAACCTGACTACGAGCAGTACTTC. This encodes CATAPKPDYEQYF.

This clonotype has ten or more counts. V gene TRBV28 combines with J gene TRBJ2-2; TRBD1 is a possible D gene (5 bases). Trimming removed 3 bases from V and 4 bases from J, with 12 bases in between. The length of the CDR3 is 15 residues. Per germline, CDR1 MDHEN and CDR2 SYDVKM. The CDR3, as DNA: TGTGCCAGCAGTTTCAGGGCTCGTAGCACCGGGGAGCTGTTTTTT. Residues: CASSFRARSTGELFF.

This clonotype was counted ten times or more. This rearrangement joins TRBV6-1 to TRBJ1-2; D gene ambiguous. The V end was cut by 6 bases, the J end by 3 bases, with 11 bases between. The V gene's germline CDR1 is MNHNS and CDR2 SASEGT. This CDR3 region has 13 residues. The CDR3 here is CASSSGRDYGYTF. The CDR3 DNA sequence: TGTGCCAGCAGCTCAGGTCGGGACTATGGCTACACCTTC.

CDR3 loop: CASSLSDGNQPQHF. Here the CDR3 DNA reads TGTGCCAGCAGCTTATCCGACGGCAATCAGCCCCAGCATTTT. The V call is TRBV7-8, the J call TRBJ1-5; no clear D gene. Germline V gene data show CDR1 as SGHVS and CDR2 as FQNEAQ. The ends were cut back, 2 bases at V and 2 bases at J, with 7 bases in the middle. This CDR3 is 14 amino acids long.

This clonotype has at least ten counts. This chain connects TRBV12-3 or TRBV12-4 to TRBJ2-7; 10 bases are shared with TRBD2. With 4 bases clipped from V and 4 bases from J, the junction kept 4 bases outside the gene matches. The CDR3 length is 14 residues. This CDR3 reads CASSSSTSGYEQYF. Here the CDR3 DNA reads TGTGCCAGCAGTTCCTCGACTAGCGGGTACGAGCAGTACTTC.

This clonotype came up many times. The chain is built from TRBV21-1 and TRBJ1-2. TRBV21-1 is flagged as a pseudogene. There are 10 residues in the CDR3. CDR3 in DNA: TGTCCCAAACCAAACTATGGCTACACCTTC. The encoded protein is CPKPNYGYTF.

The V call is TRBV20-1, the J call TRBJ2-6; D remains ambiguous. This CDR3 has 13 residues. V lost 5 bases, J lost 3 bases, and 8 bases lay in between. Germline V gene lookup returns CDR1 DFQATT and CDR2 SNEGSKA (reference sequence). DNA for the CDR3: TGCAGTGCTGCAAAGGATGGGGCCAACGTCCTGACTTTC. Protein: CSAAKDGANVLTF.

This clonotype was observed many times. CDR3 DNA sequence: TGTGCCAGCAGCTTAGAAGCCGGTGGCGAGCAGTACTTC. It codes for CASSLEAGGEQYF. V gene TRBV7-9 combines with J gene TRBJ2-7; D is ambiguous. The CDR3 is made up of 13 amino acids. V was shortened by 1 base and J by 6 bases, with 10 bases between the two germline ends. The V gene's germline CDR1 is SEHNR and CDR2 FQNEAQ (reference sequence).

The sample holds a few counts of this clonotype. The V call is TRBV4-2, the J call TRBJ2-5; 14 nucleotides line up with TRBD2. V shed 1 base and J 5 bases; nucleotides not matched to a gene: 6. Germline V lookup: CDR1 LGHNA, CDR2 YNFKEQ. CDR3 length: 17 amino acids. The CDR3 loop is CASSQGTSGRLWETQYF. The CDR3 DNA reads TGTGCCAGCAGCCAAGGGACTAGCGGGAGGTTGTGGGAGACCCAGTACTTC.

Only a few counts were recorded for this clonotype. The V and J genes are TRBV12-3 or TRBV12-4 and TRBJ2-7; D gene ambiguous. V lost 6 bases, J lost 7 bases, and 10 bases lay in between. CDR3 length: 11 residues. The DNA for the CDR3 is TGTGCCAGCAGCACCGCCGGGGAGCAGTACTTC. Amino acids: CASSTAGEQYF.

This clonotype has just a few counts. The chain employs TRBV20-1 and TRBJ2-1, with 7 bases aligning to TRBD2. Germline V CDR1 and CDR2: DFQATT, SNEGSKA (reference sequence). This CDR3 contains 17 residues. With 0 bases clipped from V and 6 bases from J, the junction kept 14 bases outside the gene matches. The DNA for the CDR3 is TGCAGTGCTAGAGATCGAATCTCGGGGGGAGCCGTCAATGAGCAGTTCTTC. Amino acids: CSARDRISGGAVNEQFF.

This clonotype was seen only a few times. As DNA, the CDR3 is TGTGCCAGCAGTCCACGGGACTACCCTTACGAGCAGTACTTC. Translated, it gives CASSPRDYPYEQYF. The J gene is TRBJ2-7, the V gene TRBV6-1; 7 bases map to TRBD2. Germline assignment: CDR1 MNHNS and CDR2 SASEGT. The CDR3 has 14 amino acids. Unmatched junction bases numbered 8, after V lost 5 bases and J lost 4 bases.

The gene calls are TRBV29-1 and TRBJ1-2; D possibly corresponds to TRBD1 (5 bases). V dropped 7 bases and J dropped 2 bases, with 17 bases sitting between them. Germline V CDR1 and CDR2: SQVTM, ANQGSEA. CDR3 length: 14 amino acids. The CDR3 DNA is TGCAGCGCTCTACGGGGGAGCTCAAACTATGGCTACACCTTC. Translation gives CSALRGSSNYGYTF.

This clonotype was observed at least ten times. The rearrangement joins TRBV4-3 to TRBJ1-1; perhaps TRBD1 as D (6 bases). Germline V lookup: CDR1 LGHNA, CDR2 YSLEER. This CDR3 is built from 17 residues. V gave up 0 bases and J gave up 3 bases, with 17 bases separating them. The CDR3 is CASSQDLIGQLYTEAFF. In DNA form, the CDR3 reads TGCGCCAGCAGCCAAGATCTCATCGGACAGCTTTACACTGAAGCTTTCTTT.

To note about this clonotype: This is likely a read error, given that the CDR3 carries no conserved phenylalanine or tryptophan at its end. The limits of the CDR3 on the DNA are not certain, so only TCRdb's listed CDR3 is given. The rearrangement links TRBV7-8 to TRBJ2-7; the table names TRBD1, a call not compared with the DNA. CDR1 is SGHVS and CDR2 is FQNEAQ in the germline V gene. A total of 11 residues make up the CDR3, ends included. CDR3 protein: CASSSDGTAFR.

There are many counts of this clonotype. The chain couples TRBV6-1 to TRBJ2-7; tentatively, D is TRBD2 (6 bases). V was trimmed by 5 bases and J by 6 bases, leaving 14 bases between them. CDR3 size: 13 residues. Germline-derived CDR1 and CDR2 are MNHNS and SASEGT. The CDR3 DNA sequence: TGTGCCAGCAGTCGGGGACTCCAGGGCGAGCAGTACGTC. As protein: CASSRGLQGEQYV.

This clonotype was recorded many times. The V and J genes are TRBV4-2 and TRBJ2-5; 11 bases are a match to TRBD2. The CDR3 runs 15 residues. Germline CDR1 and CDR2: LGHNA and YNFKEQ. The V gene end was trimmed by 2 bases and the J gene end by 7 bases; junction bases not matched to a gene: 6. The CDR3 nucleotides read TGTGCCAGCAGCCAACCCGGGACTAGCGGCGGGACCCAGTACTTC. Protein: CASSQPGTSGGTQYF.

This clonotype occurred many times. The genes are TRBV7-2 and TRBJ2-1; the match to TRBD2 covers 9 bases. The CDR3 runs to 17 residues. V lost 5 bases to trimming and J lost 9 bases; unmatched junction nucleotides: 17. Germline V gene lookup returns CDR1 SGHTA and CDR2 FQGNSA. CDR3 sequence reads: CASSVYYLAGERSEQFF. CDR3 DNA sequence: TGTGCCAGCAGCGTCTATTACTTAGCGGGAGAGAGAAGTGAGCAGTTCTTC.

The sample holds many counts of this clonotype. The CDR3 is CASSLYTGANVLTF. The DNA of the CDR3 is TGCGCCAGCAGCTTATACACTGGGGCCAACGTCCTGACTTTC. The V call is TRBV5-1, the J call TRBJ2-6; D is unresolved. Germline CDR1 is SGHRS and CDR2 is YFSETQ. There are 14 residues in the CDR3. The V end was cut by 2 bases, the J end by 2 bases, with 5 bases between.

V gene TRBV2 combines with J gene TRBJ2-7; maybe TRBD1 (5 bases). The germline gives CDR1 SNHLY, CDR2 FYNNEI. V dropped 8 bases and J dropped 4 bases, with 12 bases sitting between them. This CDR3 region has 12 residues. CDR3 region: CASGRAVYEQYV. In DNA, the CDR3 is TGTGCCAGCGGCAGGGCGGTATACGAGCAGTACGTC.

This clonotype was seen only a few times. V usage is TRBV3-1 and J usage is TRBJ2-5; 9 nucleotides align to TRBD2. V lost 2 bases, J lost 3 bases, and 7 bases stayed unmatched. The CDR3 covers 16 residues. Germline loops: CDR1 LGHDT, CDR2 YNNKEL (reference sequence). CDR3 in DNA: TGTGCCAGCAGCCAACGCCTAGCGGGAATGAAAGAGACCCAGTACTTC. The encoded protein is CASSQRLAGMKETQYF.